Listed here are 16 T cell receptor delta chains from one sample, sequenced in a study of γδ T cells in repeated Plasmodium falciparum infection. Vgamma9/Vdelta2+ and Vdelta2-negative gammadelta T cells were flow-sorted from PBMC for bulk sequencing. TCRdb re-called the multiplex PCR reads with CATT. The sample holds 70,000 to 95,000 delta-chain clones; roughly 1.4% are singletons and the top ten take 9%. The sequenced sample consisted of gamma-delta T cells from blood. Receptors originate from a pool of human donors (malaria-infected and uninfected, not separated).

This clone was seen more than once but under ten times. TCRdb records a much larger clone's protein for this DNA, with a difference at residue 16 that likely arises from a read error; the protein given is the translation of the DNA. The V call is TRDV1, the J call TRDJ1, with 11 bases that match TRDD3. Germline CDR1 and CDR2: TSWWSYY and QGS. The CDR3 contains 21 residues. Trimming cost V 3 bases and J 5 bases; bases outside gene matches: 23. Here the CDR3 reads CALGEEGAFPILGDRADKLIF. The CDR3 DNA sequence: TGTGCTCTTGGGGAGGAAGGGGCCTTCCCAATACTGGGGGATAGAGCGGATAAACTCATCTTT.

The rearrangement joins TRDV1 to TRDJ1; TRDD3 might be the D (7 bases). TCRdb records no J gene; here it was assigned by comparing the DNA to germline. The germline gives CDR1 TSWWSYY, CDR2 QGS. This CDR3 region has 21 residues. Trimming took 3 bases from V and 3 from J, leaving 32 bases between them. CDR3 sequence: CALGDPAFQRIRGPRSDKLIF. The CDR3 nucleotides read TGTGCTCTTGGGGATCCCGCCTTCCAGCGGATACGCGGGCCCCGGTCCGATAAACTCATCTTT.

For this clone: A far larger clone is only one base removed, so a read error is likely. At the DNA level, this CDR3 is encoded by other sequences in the same sample as well. The V gene is listed as TRDV2; no J gene was called; the D call TRDD3 from the table was never checked on the DNA. The V gene's germline CDR1 is GEAIGNYY and CDR2 EKD. The CDR3 totals 15 residues. CDR3 coding DNA: TGTGCCTGTGACCTACTGGGGGGCGACACCGATAAACTCATCTTC. Translated: CACDLLGGDTDKLIF.

This clone was recorded at least ten times. TCRdb's entry gives the protein of a much larger clone, which mismatches this DNA's translation at residue 17, likely from a read error; the protein reported here is translated from the DNA. The chain recombines TRDV1 with TRDJ1, with D perhaps TRDD3 (5 bases). This CDR3 is built from 19 residues. CDR1 is TSWWSYY and CDR2 is QGS in the germline V gene. The CDR3 is CALGERSPRSGGYTDKPIF. The CDR3 DNA sequence: TGTGCTCTTGGGGAACGCTCTCCCAGGAGCGGGGGGTACACCGATAAACCCATCTTT.

With respect to this clone: The protein TCRdb lists belongs to a much larger clone and differs from this DNA's translation at residue 16, which points to a read error; the protein shown is made from the DNA. The chain recombines TRDV3 with TRDJ1; 10 nucleotides match TRDD3. Germline assignment: CDR1 TVYSNPD and CDR2 GDNSRS (reference sequence). The CDR3 contains 18 residues. CDR3 loop: CAPLPLLTGGLGTDKRIF. Here the CDR3 DNA reads TGTGCCCCACTTCCGCTACTTACTGGGGGATTAGGAACCGATAAACGCATCTTT.

Notes on this clone: TCRdb lists the protein of a much larger clone for this DNA, which differs at residue 8, so this is likely a read error; the protein given here is translated from the DNA itself. The CDR3 coding sequence is TGTGCTCTTGGGGAACCGCCCCACGGGGGGATCCCAGATAAACTCATCTTT. Amino acids: CALGEPPHGGIPDKLIF. The chain employs TRDV1 and TRDJ1, with 7 bases that match TRDD3. The J gene is not listed in TCRdb, so it was assigned here from a DNA match to germline. Germline-derived CDR1 and CDR2 are TSWWSYY and QGS. V was pared by 1 base and J by 5 bases, with 13 bases of the junction left unmatched. The CDR3 covers 17 residues.

Regarding this clone: A far larger clone is just one base off, so this is likely a read error. Other DNA sequences in the same sample also yield this CDR3. The V call is TRDV1, the J call TRDJ1; D tentatively fits TRDD2 or TRDD3 (8 bases each). Germline matching of the DNA provided the J gene here, since TCRdb leaves it blank. V was trimmed by 3 bases and J by 0 bases, leaving 32 bases between them. Germline V lookup: CDR1 TSWWSYY, CDR2 QGS. CDR3 size: 22 residues. CDR3 loop: CALGDPVGFLPVLGAYTDKLIF. The CDR3 DNA reads as TGTGCTCTTGGGGACCCAGTGGGCTTCCTACCGGTACTGGGGGCCTACACCGATAAACTCATCTTT.

At least ten counts were recorded for this clone. The chain carries TRDV1 and TRDJ1, with D possibly TRDD3 on 7 matching bases. V was shortened by 1 base and J by 2 bases, with 17 bases between the two germline ends. The CDR3 is made up of 17 amino acids. From germline, CDR1 is TSWWSYY and CDR2 QGS. The CDR3 reads CALGEPPTVLGTDKLIF. DNA of the CDR3: TGTGCTCTTGGGGAACCTCCTACCGTACTGGGGACCGATAAACTCATCTTT.

This clone was detected ten times or more. This is likely an artifact of a read error, given a far larger clone one base away. Other nucleotide sequences from this sample produce the same CDR3. The chain carries TRDV1 and TRDJ1, with TRDD3 matching over 11 bases. CDR1 is TSWWSYY, CDR2 QGS, per germline. The V segment lost 1 base and the J segment 5 bases; nucleotides outside the gene matches: 12. The CDR3 runs to 18 residues. CDR3 protein: CALGERRTYWGISDKLIF. The CDR3 coding sequence is TGTGCTCTTGGGGAACGCCGTACTTACTGGGGGATATCTGATAAACTCATCTTT.

On this clone itself: Only one base separates this from a far larger clonotype, so it likely reflects a read error. The sample carries other DNA sequences with the same CDR3. J is TRDJ1 and V is TRDV1; the D gene is possibly TRDD2 (6 bases). The J gene is absent in TCRdb and was assigned here via DNA matching to germline. V dropped 0 bases and J dropped 0 bases, with 20 bases sitting between them. Germline CDR1 is TSWWSYY and CDR2 is QGS. This CDR3 is built from 19 residues. The CDR3 sequence is CALGELVLPPGWNTDKLIF. CDR3 in DNA: TGTGCTCTTGGGGAACTTGTACTTCCTCCCGGGTGGAACACCGATAAACTCATCTTT.

Notes on this clone: The TCRdb protein comes from a much larger clone and disagrees with this DNA's translation at residue 18, likely due to a read error; the protein given here is derived from the DNA. The V and J genes are TRDV1 and TRDJ1, with a tentative D call TRDD3 (9 bases). The CDR3 contains 21 residues. Looked up from germline, CDR1 is TSWWSYY and CDR2 is QGS. CDR3 in amino acids: CALGGAFLSRTGGKYTDRLIF. DNA of the CDR3: TGTGCTCTTGGGGGGGCCTTCCTAAGCCGTACTGGGGGAAAGTACACCGATAGACTCATCTTT.

A remark on this clone: A far bigger clonotype differs at one base, so this is likely a read error. This same CDR3 is encoded by further DNA sequences in the sample. This chain uses TRDV1 with TRDJ1; 8 nucleotides agree with TRDD3. Losses at the gene ends were 0 bases for V and 0 bases for J; bases not matched to a gene: 30. This CDR3 is 25 amino acids long. Germline assignment: CDR1 TSWWSYY and CDR2 QGS. The CDR3 nucleotides read TGTGCTCTTGGGGAACTATGCTCCCCCTCAGATTTTGCGGGATACGGCCGGGGGTACACCGATAAACTCATCTTT. It translates to CALGELCSPSDFAGYGRGYTDKLIF.

About this clone: For this DNA, TCRdb reports the protein of a much larger clone, which diverges at residue 13, most likely from a read error; the protein presented here is translated directly from the DNA. This chain uses TRDV2 with TRDJ3; the D gene is possibly TRDD3 (5 bases). TCRdb gives no J gene; it was assigned here by matching the DNA to germline. The CDR3 runs to 16 residues. The germline V gene encodes CDR1 GEAIGNYY and CDR2 EKD. The CDR3 loop is CACDTFASWDTRRMFF. The DNA for the CDR3 is TGTGCCTGTGACACCTTCGCCTCCTGGGACACCCGACGGATGTTTTTC.

The sample holds a few counts of this clone. Translating this DNA gives a protein that differs at residue 5 from the TCRdb one, which belongs to a much larger clone; a read error is likely, and the protein shown is this translation. The CDR3 sequence: CACSPDTRLSELIF. The DNA for the CDR3 is TGTGCCTGTAGCCCAGATACCCGGCTTTCAGAACTCATCTTT. This chain connects TRDV2 to TRDJ1, with D possibly TRDD3 on 5 matching bases. TCRdb lists no J gene, so it was determined here by aligning the DNA to germline. The CDR3 is 14 residues long. From germline, CDR1 is GEAIGNYY and CDR2 EKD. V was pared by 6 bases and J by 9 bases, with 22 bases between.

To note about this clone: TCRdb attributes to this sequence the protein of a much larger clone, which differs from the DNA translation at residue 7; a read error is likely, and the protein displayed is translated from the DNA. This chain links TRDV1 with TRDJ1, with TRDD3 matching over 11 bases. TCRdb carries no J gene annotation; the J gene was assigned here by matching the DNA with germline. V shed 3 bases, J shed 0 bases, and the junction held 18 bases outside the gene matches. This CDR3 spans 21 amino acids. CDR1 and CDR2 (germline): TSWWSYY, QGS. The CDR3 spells CALGDPLVRWGIHPYTDKLIF. The CDR3 DNA sequence: TGTGCTCTTGGGGATCCGCTCGTCCGCTGGGGGATACATCCGTACACCGATAAACTCATCTTT.

On this clone itself: This DNA's translation and the protein TCRdb lists, from a much larger clone, do not match at residue 11, likely due to a read error; the protein shown is translated from the DNA. The chain combines TRDV1 with TRDJ1, with D unclear. The J gene, not given by TCRdb, was assigned here from a germline match of the nucleotide sequence. Between the trimmed V and J ends, which lost 2 bases and 7 bases, there was a span of 29 bases. Looked up from germline, CDR1 is TSWWSYY and CDR2 is QGS. The CDR3 is made up of 19 amino acids. The CDR3 DNA is TGTGCTCTTGGGGAAGTGTTATCCGTGAGGGAATACCAGAAACTTAAACTCATCTTT. Protein: CALGEVLSVREYQKLKLIF.